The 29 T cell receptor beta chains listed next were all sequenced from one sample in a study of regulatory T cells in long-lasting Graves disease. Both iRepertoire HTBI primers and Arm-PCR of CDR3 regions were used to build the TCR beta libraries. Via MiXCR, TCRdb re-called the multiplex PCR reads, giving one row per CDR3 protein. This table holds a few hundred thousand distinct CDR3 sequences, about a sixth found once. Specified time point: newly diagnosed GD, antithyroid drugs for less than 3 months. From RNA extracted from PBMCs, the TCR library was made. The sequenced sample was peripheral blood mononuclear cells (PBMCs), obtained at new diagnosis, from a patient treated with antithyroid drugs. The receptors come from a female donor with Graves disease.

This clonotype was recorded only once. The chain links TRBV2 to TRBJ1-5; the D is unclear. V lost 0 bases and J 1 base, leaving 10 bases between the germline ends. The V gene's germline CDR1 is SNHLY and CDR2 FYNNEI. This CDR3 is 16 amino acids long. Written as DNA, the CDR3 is TGTGCCAGCAGTGAAGCGTTAGGGCGAAGCAATCAGCCCCAGCATTTT. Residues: CASSEALGRSNQPQHF.

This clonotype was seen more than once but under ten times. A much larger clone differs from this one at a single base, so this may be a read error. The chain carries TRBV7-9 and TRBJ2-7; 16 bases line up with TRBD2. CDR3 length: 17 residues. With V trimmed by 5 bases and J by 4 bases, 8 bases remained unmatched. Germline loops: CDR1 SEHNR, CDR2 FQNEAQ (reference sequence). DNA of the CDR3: TGTGCCAGCAGCCACGGGACTAGCGGGAGGGCCGGGTACGAGCAGTACTTC. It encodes CASSHGTSGRAGYEQYF.

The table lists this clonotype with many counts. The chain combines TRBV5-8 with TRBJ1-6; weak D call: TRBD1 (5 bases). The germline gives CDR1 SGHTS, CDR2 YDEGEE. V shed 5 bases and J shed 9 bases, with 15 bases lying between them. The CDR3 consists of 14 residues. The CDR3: CASSLLQVTSPLHF. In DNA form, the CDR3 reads TGTGCCAGCAGTTTGCTACAGGTGACTTCACCCCTCCACTTT.

In nucleotides, the CDR3 is TGTGCCAGCAGTGAATCTAGCGGGAGGGCCGGGTACGAGCAGTACTTC. This translates into CASSESSGRAGYEQYF. The chain couples TRBV2 to TRBJ2-7, with 12 bases matching TRBD2. The V segment lost 2 bases and the J segment 4 bases; nucleotides outside the gene matches: 6. The V gene's germline CDR1 is SNHLY and CDR2 FYNNEI. The CDR3 spans 16 residues.

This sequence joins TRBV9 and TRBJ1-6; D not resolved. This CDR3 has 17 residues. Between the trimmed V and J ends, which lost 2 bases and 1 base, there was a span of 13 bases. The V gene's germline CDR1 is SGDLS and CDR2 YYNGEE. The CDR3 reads CASSVQPGLSYNSPLHF. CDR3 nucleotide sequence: TGTGCCAGCAGCGTTCAACCCGGACTTTCCTATAATTCACCCCTCCACTTT.

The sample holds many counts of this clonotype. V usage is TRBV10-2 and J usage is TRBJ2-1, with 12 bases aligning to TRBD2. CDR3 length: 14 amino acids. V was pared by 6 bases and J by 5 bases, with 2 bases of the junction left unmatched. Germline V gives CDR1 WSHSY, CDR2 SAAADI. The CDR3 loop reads CASRGLAGNNEQFF. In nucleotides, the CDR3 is TGCGCCAGCAGAGGACTAGCGGGAAACAATGAGCAGTTCTTC.

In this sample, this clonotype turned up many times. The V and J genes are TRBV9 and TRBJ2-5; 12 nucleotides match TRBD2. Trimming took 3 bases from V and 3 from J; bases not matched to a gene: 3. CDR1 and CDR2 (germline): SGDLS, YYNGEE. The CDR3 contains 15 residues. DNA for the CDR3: TGTGCCAGCAGCGCTAGCGGGAGGGCTAAAGAGACCCAGTACTTC. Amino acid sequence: CASSASGRAKETQYF.

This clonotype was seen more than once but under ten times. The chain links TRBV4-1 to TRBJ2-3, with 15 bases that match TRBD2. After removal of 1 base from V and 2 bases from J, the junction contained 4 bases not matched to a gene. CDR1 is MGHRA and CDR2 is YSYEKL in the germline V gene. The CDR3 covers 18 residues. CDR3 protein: CASSQGGTSGRPTDTQYF. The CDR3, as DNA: TGCGCCAGCAGCCAAGGCGGGACTAGCGGGAGGCCCACAGATACGCAGTATTTT.

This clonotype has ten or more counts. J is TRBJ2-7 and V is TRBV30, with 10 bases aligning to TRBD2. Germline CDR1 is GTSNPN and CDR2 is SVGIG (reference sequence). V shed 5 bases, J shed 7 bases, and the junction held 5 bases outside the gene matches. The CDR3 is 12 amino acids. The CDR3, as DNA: TGTGCCTGGGGACTAGCGGATACAGAGCAGTACTTC. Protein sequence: CAWGLADTEQYF.

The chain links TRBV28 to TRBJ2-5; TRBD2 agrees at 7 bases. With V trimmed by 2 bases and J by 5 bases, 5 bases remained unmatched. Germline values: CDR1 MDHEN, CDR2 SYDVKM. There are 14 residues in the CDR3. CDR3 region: CASSLIREGETQYF. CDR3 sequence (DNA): TGTGCCAGCAGTTTAATTAGGGAGGGTGAGACCCAGTACTTC. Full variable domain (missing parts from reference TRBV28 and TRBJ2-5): DVKVTQSSRYLVKRTGEKVFLECVQDMDHENMFWYRQDPGLGLRLIYFSYDVKMKEKGDIPEGYSVSREKKERFSLILESASTNQTSMYLCASSLIREGETQYFGPGTRLLVL.

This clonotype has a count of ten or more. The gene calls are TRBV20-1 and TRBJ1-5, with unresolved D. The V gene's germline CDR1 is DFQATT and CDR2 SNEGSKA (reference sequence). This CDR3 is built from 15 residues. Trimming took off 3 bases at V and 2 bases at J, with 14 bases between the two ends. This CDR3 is CSASKTLGGNQPQHF. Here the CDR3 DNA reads TGCAGTGCTAGTAAGACACTGGGCGGCAATCAGCCCCAGCATTTT.

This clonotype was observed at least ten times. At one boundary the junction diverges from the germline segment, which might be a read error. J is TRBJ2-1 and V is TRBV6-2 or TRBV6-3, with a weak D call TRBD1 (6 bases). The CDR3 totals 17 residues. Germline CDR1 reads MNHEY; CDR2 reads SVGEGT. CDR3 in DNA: TGTGCCAACAGTTACTCGCCACCGCAGGGGATATACAATGAGCAGTTCTTC. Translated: CANSYSPPQGIYNEQFF.

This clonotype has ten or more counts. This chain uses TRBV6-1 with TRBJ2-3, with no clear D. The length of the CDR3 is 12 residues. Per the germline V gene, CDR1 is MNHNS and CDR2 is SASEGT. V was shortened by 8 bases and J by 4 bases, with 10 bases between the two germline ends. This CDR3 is CASRSHSDTQYF. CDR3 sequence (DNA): TGTGCCAGCCGGAGTCACTCAGATACGCAGTATTTT.

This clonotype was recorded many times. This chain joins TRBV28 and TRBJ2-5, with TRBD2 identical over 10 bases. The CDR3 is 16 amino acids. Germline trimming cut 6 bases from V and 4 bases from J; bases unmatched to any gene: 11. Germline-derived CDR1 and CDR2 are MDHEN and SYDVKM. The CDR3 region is CASRTPQAGGPETQYF. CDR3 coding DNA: TGTGCCAGCAGGACTCCCCAAGCGGGGGGGCCAGAGACCCAGTACTTC.

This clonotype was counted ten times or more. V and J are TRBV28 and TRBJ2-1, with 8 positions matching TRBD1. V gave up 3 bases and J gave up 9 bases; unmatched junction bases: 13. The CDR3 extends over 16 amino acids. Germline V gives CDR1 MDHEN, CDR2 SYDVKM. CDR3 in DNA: TGTGCCAGCAGTTTTACGAGCGGACAGGGTGGTTTTGAGCAGTTCTTC. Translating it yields CASSFTSGQGGFEQFF.

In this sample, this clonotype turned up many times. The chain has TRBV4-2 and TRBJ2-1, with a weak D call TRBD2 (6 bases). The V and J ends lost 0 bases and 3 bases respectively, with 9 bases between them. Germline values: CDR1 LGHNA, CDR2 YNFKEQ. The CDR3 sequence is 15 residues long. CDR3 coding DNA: TGTGCCAGCAGCCAAGAAGGGCGGGACTACAATGAGCAGTTCTTC. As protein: CASSQEGRDYNEQFF.

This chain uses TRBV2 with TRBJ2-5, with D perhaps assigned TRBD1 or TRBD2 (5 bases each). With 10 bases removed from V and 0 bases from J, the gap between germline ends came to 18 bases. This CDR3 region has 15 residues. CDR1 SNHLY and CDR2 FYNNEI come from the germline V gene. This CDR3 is CATLRGALNQETQYF. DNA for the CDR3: TGTGCCACCTTAAGAGGGGCGCTCAACCAAGAGACCCAGTACTTC.

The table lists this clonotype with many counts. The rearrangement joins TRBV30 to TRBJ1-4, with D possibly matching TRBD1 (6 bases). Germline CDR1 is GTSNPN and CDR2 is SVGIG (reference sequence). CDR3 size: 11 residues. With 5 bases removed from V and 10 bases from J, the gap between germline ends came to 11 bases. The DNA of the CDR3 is TGTGCCTGGGGGGAACAGGGAAAACTGTTTTTT. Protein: CAWGEQGKLFF.

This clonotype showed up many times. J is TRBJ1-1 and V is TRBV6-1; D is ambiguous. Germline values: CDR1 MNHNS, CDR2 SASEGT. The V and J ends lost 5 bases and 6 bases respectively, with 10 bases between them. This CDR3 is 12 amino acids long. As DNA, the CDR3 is TGTGCCAGCAGTACCCCCCCATCTGAAGCTTTCTTT. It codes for CASSTPPSEAFF.

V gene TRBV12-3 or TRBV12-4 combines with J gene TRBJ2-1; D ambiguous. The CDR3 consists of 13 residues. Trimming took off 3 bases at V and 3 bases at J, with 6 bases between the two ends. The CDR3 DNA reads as TGTGCCAGCAGTTTTAGCCACTACAATGAGCAGTTCTTC. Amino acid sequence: CASSFSHYNEQFF.

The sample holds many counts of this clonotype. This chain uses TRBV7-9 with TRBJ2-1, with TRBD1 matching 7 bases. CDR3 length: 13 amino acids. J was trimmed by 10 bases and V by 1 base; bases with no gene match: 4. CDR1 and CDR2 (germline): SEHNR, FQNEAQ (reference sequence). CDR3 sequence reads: CASSLDQGDEQFF. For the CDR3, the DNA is TGTGCCAGCAGCTTAGATCAGGGGGACGAGCAGTTCTTC.

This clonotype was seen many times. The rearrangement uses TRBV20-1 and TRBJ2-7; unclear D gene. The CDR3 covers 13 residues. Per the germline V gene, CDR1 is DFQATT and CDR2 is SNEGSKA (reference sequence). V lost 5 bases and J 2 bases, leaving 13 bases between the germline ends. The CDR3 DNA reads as TGCAGTGCTCCCGGTGATAGGGCCTACGAGCAGTACTTC. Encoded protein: CSAPGDRAYEQYF.

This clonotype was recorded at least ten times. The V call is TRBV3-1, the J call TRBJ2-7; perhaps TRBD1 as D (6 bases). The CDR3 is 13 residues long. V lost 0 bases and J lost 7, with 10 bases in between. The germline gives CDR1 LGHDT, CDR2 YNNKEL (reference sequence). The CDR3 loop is CASSQDQGMEQYF. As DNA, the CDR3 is TGTGCCAGCAGCCAAGATCAGGGGATGGAGCAGTACTTC.

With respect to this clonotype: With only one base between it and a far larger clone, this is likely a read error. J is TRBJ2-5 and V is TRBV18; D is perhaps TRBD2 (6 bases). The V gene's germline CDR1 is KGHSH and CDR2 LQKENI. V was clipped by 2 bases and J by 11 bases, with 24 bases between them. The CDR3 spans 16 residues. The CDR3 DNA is TGTGCCAGCTCACCAGCGGGACGGTACTCCTACAATGAGCAGTACTTC. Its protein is CASSPAGRYSYNEQYF.

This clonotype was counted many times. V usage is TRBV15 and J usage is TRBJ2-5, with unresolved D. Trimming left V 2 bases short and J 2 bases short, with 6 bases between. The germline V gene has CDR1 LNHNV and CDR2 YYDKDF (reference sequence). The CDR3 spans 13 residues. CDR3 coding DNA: TGTGCCACCAGCAGACCCCAGCAAGAGACCCAGTACTTC. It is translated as CATSRPQQETQYF.

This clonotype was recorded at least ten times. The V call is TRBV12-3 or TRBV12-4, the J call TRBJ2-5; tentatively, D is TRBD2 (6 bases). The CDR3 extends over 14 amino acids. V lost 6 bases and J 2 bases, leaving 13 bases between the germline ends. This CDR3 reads CASSLGLDQETQYF. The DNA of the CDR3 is TGTGCCAGCAGCCTGGGACTGGATCAAGAGACCCAGTACTTC.

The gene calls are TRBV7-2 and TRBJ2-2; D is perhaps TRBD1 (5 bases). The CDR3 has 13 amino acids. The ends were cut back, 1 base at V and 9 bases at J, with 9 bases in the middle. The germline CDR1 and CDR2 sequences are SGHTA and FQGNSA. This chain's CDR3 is CASSLGGSRELFF. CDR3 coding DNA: TGTGCCAGCAGCTTAGGGGGCAGCAGGGAGCTGTTTTTT. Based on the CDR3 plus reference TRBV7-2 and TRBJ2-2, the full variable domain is GAGVSQSPSNKVTEKGKDVELRCDPISGHTALYWYRQSLGQGLEFLIYFQGNSAPDKSGLPSDRFSAERTGGSVSTLTIQRTQQEDSAVYLCASSLGGSRELFFGEGSRLTVL.

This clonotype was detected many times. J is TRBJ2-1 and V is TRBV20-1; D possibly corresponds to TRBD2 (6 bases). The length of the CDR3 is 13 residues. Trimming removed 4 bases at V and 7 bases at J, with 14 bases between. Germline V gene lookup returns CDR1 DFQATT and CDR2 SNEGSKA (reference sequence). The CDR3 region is CSAKDYRGNEQFF. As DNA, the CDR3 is TGCAGTGCTAAAGACTACCGGGGGAATGAGCAGTTCTTC.

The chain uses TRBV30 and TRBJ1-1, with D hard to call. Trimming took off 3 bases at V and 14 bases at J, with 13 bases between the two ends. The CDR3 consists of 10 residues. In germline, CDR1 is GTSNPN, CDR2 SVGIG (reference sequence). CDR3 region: CAWSPPSTFF. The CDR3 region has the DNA TGTGCCTGGAGCCCGCCATCGACCTTCTTT.